The TCR beta chain under discussion was sequenced for a study of blood T cell repertoires in COVID-19. Turning to the study itself: Acute and convalescent COVID-19 samples came from the United States, Italy and Spain. T cells, B-cell-depleted T cells, or PBMCs supplied cDNA or gDNA.

In the study's own analysis: Estimated nucleated cell counts came from reference gene primer amplification. TCRdb's table, derived via immunoSEQ multiplex PCR, lists solely in-frame clones and lacks some. D and trimming were read from the DNA, whereas the V and J calls and clone size are those reported in that table. The sample includes 140,000 to 150,000 clones, over 65% of them seen just once. CDR3 length equals 13 residues. V lost 4 bases, J lost 1 base, and 7 bases lay in between. Germline V gene sequence: CDR1 MNHEY, CDR2 SVGEGT. The sequencing input was peripheral blood. The chain combines TRBV6-2 or TRBV6-3 with TRBJ1-1; D unclear. The clonotype comes from a human donor in a cohort sampled during active COVID-19. This chain's CDR3 is CASSSTRNTEAFF. CDR3 nucleotide sequence: TGTGCCAGCAGTTCCACGCGGAACACTGAAGCTTTCTTT.